One and the same sample provided the 17 T cell receptor beta chains below, sequenced in a study of human T cells and chemical hapten exposure (TCRdb year 2021). This specimen's time point label, per the study, means: pre-sensitization, week 0. What this sample's treatment or condition label stands for: therapeutic diphenylcyclopropenone sensitization with weekly scalp DPC. The protocol used for the library was RACE. The reads were generated on a NextSeq 500. TCRdb reworked the public reads: Q25 trimming with fastp, MiXCR clone assembly, productive beta chains retained. Every entry covers one CDR3 protein and lists the most common genes and DNA from its rows. The sample records 350,000 to 450,000 distinct CDR3 sequences, 5.1% of which are singletons. The ten biggest clones cover just over 2.5% of the sample. Specimen: whole blood, collected in connection with sensitization to the hapten diphenylcyclopropenone (DPC). The receptor source for this set is a woman aged 45-65 years with alopecia areata. Some clones in this sample may be carry-over from other donors' samples.

This clonotype was found a few times. The rearrangement uses TRBV6-6 and TRBJ2-7; a weak D match, TRBD1 (7 bases). Germline V CDR1 and CDR2: MNHNY, SVGAGI (reference sequence). This CDR3 contains 11 residues. Trimming removed 8 bases at V and 6 bases at J, with 11 bases between. CDR3: CASLQGGEQYF. Here the CDR3 DNA reads TGTGCCAGCCTCCAGGGGGGCGAGCAGTACTTC.

This clonotype was observed many times. The chain employs TRBV7-2 and TRBJ2-3, with D possibly TRBD2 on 5 matching bases. The CDR3 has 15 residues. The ends were cut back, 0 bases at V and 3 bases at J, with 10 bases in the middle. Germline-derived CDR1 and CDR2 are SGHTA and FQGNSA. This CDR3 is CASSLAGVRTDTQYF. DNA of the CDR3: TGTGCCAGCAGCTTAGCGGGAGTTAGGACAGATACGCAGTATTTT.

This clonotype appeared many times. The J gene is TRBJ2-1, the V gene TRBV7-8; a possible D gene is TRBD2 (6 bases). Trimming took 5 bases from V and 8 from J, leaving 22 bases between them. Germline CDR1 reads SGHVS; CDR2 reads FQNEAQ. CDR3 length: 16 amino acids. CDR3 nucleotide sequence: TGTGCCAGCAGCCTCAGGTGGGGGGTTCCTACTGATGAGCAGTTCTTC. It specifies CASSLRWGVPTDEQFF.

This clonotype was observed a few times. The V gene is TRBV7-2, the J gene TRBJ1-2, with D possibly matching TRBD1 (6 bases). V was pared by 5 bases and J by 3 bases, with 22 bases between. Germline values: CDR1 SGHTA, CDR2 FQGNSA. This CDR3 is 17 amino acids long. CDR3 in amino acids: CASSPKGRVDSDYGYTF. For the CDR3, the DNA is TGTGCCAGCAGCCCCAAAGGGAGGGTGGACAGCGACTATGGCTACACCTTC.

Here the CDR3 reads CASSEGGESGANVLTF. CDR3 DNA sequence: TGTGCCAGCAGTGAAGGGGGCGAATCTGGGGCCAACGTCCTGACTTTC. The J gene is TRBJ2-6, the V gene TRBV2, with D tentatively TRBD1 (5 bases). The CDR3 contains 16 residues. Germline CDR1 reads SNHLY; CDR2 reads FYNNEI. Trimming removed 1 base from V and 1 base from J, with 8 bases in between. Full variable domain (missing parts from reference TRBV2 and TRBJ2-6): EPEVTQTPSHQVTQMGQEVILRCVPISNHLYFYWYRQILGQKVEFLVSFYNNEISEKSEIFDDQFSVERPDGSNFTLKIRSTKLEDSAMYFCASSEGGESGANVLTFGAGSRLTVL.

This clonotype was found many times. The rearrangement uses TRBV29-1 and TRBJ2-7, with 9 bases that match TRBD1. The CDR3 totals 12 residues. CDR1 and CDR2 from the germline V gene are SQVTM and ANQGSEA. V lost 7 bases and J lost 4; bases outside the gene matches: 5. The CDR3 sequence: CSALDRGYEQYF. As DNA, the CDR3 is TGCAGCGCCCTGGACAGGGGATACGAGCAGTACTTC.

This rearrangement joins TRBV27 to TRBJ1-1, with a possible D match to TRBD1 (6 bases). Germline CDR1 and CDR2: MNHEY and SMNVEV (reference sequence). The CDR3 covers 15 residues. V was trimmed by 5 bases and J by 5 bases, leaving 18 bases between them. CDR3 coding DNA: TGTGCCAGCAGTCCCCGGGCGGGGGCCCGGACTGAAGCTTTCTTT. Its translation is CASSPRAGARTEAFF.

This clonotype came up many times. V usage is TRBV7-9 and J usage is TRBJ2-7, with D perhaps being TRBD1 or TRBD2 (5 bases each). In germline, CDR1 is SEHNR, CDR2 FQNEAQ (reference sequence). The V and J ends lost 4 bases and 12 bases respectively, with 13 bases between them. CDR3 length equals 11 residues. DNA of the CDR3: TGTGCCAGCAGCTCGTACGGGACGGGGTACTTC. It codes for CASSSYGTGYF. Combining the CDR3 with reference TRBV7-9 and TRBJ2-7 gives the whole variable domain DTGVSQNPRHKITKRGQNVTFRCDPISEHNRLYWYRQTLGQGPEFLTYFQNEAQLEKSRLLSDRFSAERPKGSFSTLEIQRTEQGDSAMYLCASSSYGTGYFGPGTRLTVT.

Many counts were recorded for this clonotype. The gene calls are TRBV19 and TRBJ2-7; D not resolved. Germline CDR1 and CDR2: LNHDA and SQIVND (reference sequence). The CDR3 runs to 14 residues. V was pared by 1 base and J by 3 bases, with 10 bases between. DNA of the CDR3: TGTGCCAGTAGTATAGTGGGCGGAAACTACGAGCAGTACTTC. Protein sequence: CASSIVGGNYEQYF.

This clonotype was recorded at least ten times. This chain links TRBV5-4 with TRBJ1-1; D perhaps matches TRBD1 (5 bases). Trimming removed 2 bases from V and 3 bases from J, with 8 bases in between. Germline CDR1 is SGHNT and CDR2 is YYREEE (reference sequence). This CDR3 contains 13 residues. In DNA, the CDR3 is TGTGCCAGCAGCTTAGGCAGGGACACTGAAGCTTTCTTT. Amino acid sequence: CASSLGRDTEAFF.

This clonotype was counted at least ten times. V gene TRBV15 combines with J gene TRBJ1-1; the D is unclear. The V and J ends lost 8 bases and 5 bases respectively, with 24 bases between them. The germline CDR1 and CDR2 sequences are LNHNV and YYDKDF (reference sequence). This CDR3 contains 16 residues. As DNA, the CDR3 is TGTGCCACCGGGGAAGGAACTATGGGGAGGTGGACTGAAGCTTTCTTT. This gives the protein CATGEGTMGRWTEAFF.

This clonotype was found many times. This chain connects TRBV3-1 to TRBJ2-3; D ambiguous. V lost 4 bases, J lost 1 base, and 6 bases lay in between. There are 13 residues in the CDR3. In germline, CDR1 is LGHDT, CDR2 YNNKEL (reference sequence). The CDR3 DNA reads as TGTGCCAGCAGCCCATGGGGCACAGATACGCAGTATTTT. Translating it yields CASSPWGTDTQYF.

This clonotype was seen only a few times. The chain joins TRBV12-3 or TRBV12-4 to TRBJ2-5, with no clear D. Trimming removed 6 bases at V and 2 bases at J, with 16 bases between. CDR3 length equals 15 residues. The DNA of the CDR3 is TGTGCCAGCAGCAACGGACGGAGTATACAAGAGACCCAGTACTTC. Protein sequence: CASSNGRSIQETQYF.

This clonotype has only a few counts. The chain carries TRBV27 and TRBJ1-2, with 8 bases matching TRBD1. The V gene's germline CDR1 is MNHEY and CDR2 SMNVEV (reference sequence). V lost 5 bases, J lost 3 bases, and 11 bases stayed unmatched. There are 16 residues in the CDR3. The CDR3 loop reads CASSLNSGQVHYGYTF. The CDR3 DNA reads TGTGCCAGCAGTCTAAACTCGGGACAGGTTCACTATGGCTACACCTTC.

This sequence joins TRBV7-6 and TRBJ2-3; D remains ambiguous. The V gene's germline CDR1 is SGHVS and CDR2 FNYEAQ. Trimming pared 4 bases from V and 0 bases from J, leaving 11 bases between. The CDR3 runs 15 residues. The CDR3 loop is CASSSLTSSTDTQYF. The CDR3 bases are TGTGCCAGCAGCTCGTTGACGAGTAGCACAGATACGCAGTATTTT.

A note on this clonotype: This may stem from a read error, because a much larger clone lies one nucleotide away. The V and J genes are TRBV9 and TRBJ2-3, with no clear D. CDR3 length: 16 amino acids. Germline V CDR1 and CDR2: SGDLS, YYNGEE. In DNA, the CDR3 is TGTGCCAGCAGAGTAGAAGTGGGGTCTTCTGGAGATACGCAGTATTTT. Translating gives CASRVEVGSSGDTQYF. The entire variable domain, with the rest obtained from reference TRBV9 and TRBJ2-3, is as follows: DSGVTQTPKHLITATGQRVTLRCSPRSGDLSVYWYQQSLDQGLQFLIQYYNGEERAKGNILERFSAQQFPDLHSELNLSSLELGDSALYFCASRVEVGSSGDTQYFGPGTRLTVL.

In its sample, this clonotype was seen a few times. The genes are TRBV7-8 and TRBJ1-2; no definite D call. The germline CDR1 and CDR2 sequences are SGHVS and FQNEAQ. This CDR3 comprises 15 residues. V was pared by 1 base and J by 7 bases, with 16 bases between. The CDR3 nucleotides are TGTGCCAGCAGCTTAGAGATTTCGTCGGGTGGTGGCTACACCTTC. Residues: CASSLEISSGGGYTF.